These 17 T cell receptor beta chains share one sample of origin, sequenced in a study of blood T cell repertoires in COVID-19. TCRdb's table, derived via immunoSEQ multiplex PCR, lists solely in-frame clones and lacks some. There are roughly 100,000 clones in the sample; 87% occur only once, and 4% to 5.5% lies in the top ten. Sequencing used peripheral blood. These receptors were taken from a woman in her fifties or sixties with COVID-19, enrolled during active disease.

The rearrangement links TRBV4-3 to TRBJ1-1; no clear D gene. Between the trimmed V and J ends, which lost 3 bases and 1 base, there was a span of 6 bases. CDR3 length: 13 residues. Germline V gene lookup returns CDR1 LGHNA and CDR2 YSLEER. CDR3 nucleotides: TGCGCCAGCAGCCAGCAGGAGAACACTGAAGCTTTCTTT. This codes for CASSQQENTEAFF.

The chain joins TRBV19 to TRBJ1-4, with D maybe TRBD1 (6 bases). Trimming shortened V by 5 bases and J by 4 bases, and 11 bases separated the two germline ends. This CDR3 has 14 amino acids. Germline-derived CDR1 and CDR2 are LNHDA and SQIVND (reference sequence). CDR3 residues: CASSPQGVNEKLFF. In nucleotides, the CDR3 is TGTGCCAGTAGTCCACAGGGAGTTAATGAAAAACTGTTTTTT. Using reference TRBV19 and TRBJ1-4 for the parts outside the CDR3, the full variable domain is DGGITQSPKYLFRKEGQNVTLSCEQNLNHDAMYWYRQDPGQGLRLIYYSQIVNDFQKGDIAEGYSVSREKKESFPLTVTSAQKNPTAFYLCASSPQGVNEKLFFGSGTQLSVL.

V usage is TRBV15 and J usage is TRBJ1-4; the D gene is possibly TRBD1 (5 bases). This CDR3 region has 14 residues. Trimming stripped 1 base from V and 4 bases from J, with 7 bases between. Per the germline V gene, CDR1 is LNHNV and CDR2 is YYDKDF (reference sequence). Here the CDR3 DNA reads TGTGCCACCAGCAGAGCCGGGGGTAATGAAAAACTGTTTTTT. Residues: CATSRAGGNEKLFF. Drawing the rest from reference TRBV15 and TRBJ1-4, the complete variable domain is DAMVIQNPRYQVTQFGKPVTLSCSQTLNHNVMYWYQQKSSQAPKLLFHYYDKDFNNEADTPDNFQSRRPNTSFCFLDIRSPGLGDTAMYLCATSRAGGNEKLFFGSGTQLSVL.

The chain is built from TRBV25-1 and TRBJ2-1; D ambiguous. V dropped 2 bases and J dropped 6 bases, with 11 bases sitting between them. The CDR3 extends over 14 amino acids. Per germline, CDR1 MGHDK and CDR2 SYGVNS. CDR3 sequence reads: CASSEQAPANEQFF. The CDR3 region has the DNA TGTGCCAGCAGTGAACAGGCCCCAGCCAATGAGCAGTTCTTC.

This clone was observed a handful of times. V and J are TRBV5-4 and TRBJ1-6, with D possibly matching TRBD1 (5 bases). V lost 0 bases, J lost 2 bases, and 12 bases lay in between. The CDR3 runs to 17 residues. Germline CDR1 SGHNT, CDR2 YYREEE (reference sequence). CDR3 in DNA: TGTGCCAGCAGCTTGGGGGGGGGAGTAACCTATAATTCACCCCTCCACTTT. Protein product: CASSLGGGVTYNSPLHF.

The chain couples TRBV27 to TRBJ1-4, with a tentative D call TRBD1 (5 bases). This CDR3 spans 16 amino acids. Between the trimmed V and J ends, which lost 6 bases and 4 bases, there was a span of 18 bases. Germline assignment: CDR1 MNHEY and CDR2 SMNVEV (reference sequence). CDR3 in amino acids: CASSRGGGSGNEKLFF. In DNA form, the CDR3 reads TGTGCCAGCAGCCGCGGGGGGGGAAGTGGTAATGAAAAACTGTTTTTT.

The rearrangement uses TRBV27 and TRBJ2-7, with 11 bases that match TRBD1. CDR3 length: 14 amino acids. The ends lost 6 bases at V and 2 bases at J; junction bases unmatched: 3. In germline, CDR1 is MNHEY, CDR2 SMNVEV (reference sequence). CDR3 in amino acids: CASSPDRGPYEQYF. As DNA, the CDR3 is TGTGCCAGCAGCCCGGACAGGGGGCCCTACGAGCAGTACTTC.

The chain recombines TRBV19 with TRBJ1-5; D perhaps matches TRBD1 (6 bases). The germline V gene encodes CDR1 LNHDA and CDR2 SQIVND (reference sequence). V dropped 4 bases and J dropped 6 bases, with 19 bases sitting between them. The CDR3 has 16 amino acids. The chain's CDR3 is CASSTEQGPVAQPQHF. DNA of the CDR3: TGTGCCAGTAGTACCGAACAGGGTCCCGTGGCTCAGCCCCAGCATTTT.

CDR3 amino acids: CASSPDGTGNNEQFF. The CDR3 bases are TGCGCCAGCAGCCCAGATGGGACAGGAAACAATGAGCAGTTCTTC. This rearrangement joins TRBV4-3 to TRBJ2-1; 8 bases are a match to TRBD1. CDR1 is LGHNA and CDR2 is YSLEER in the germline V gene. CDR3 length: 15 residues. V was clipped by 4 bases and J by 5 bases; unmatched bases: 7.

This chain joins TRBV6-5 and TRBJ1-2; D remains unclear. Germline V gene data show CDR1 as MNHEY and CDR2 as SVGAGI. This CDR3 has 14 amino acids. Trimming shortened V by 6 bases and J by 7 bases, and 18 bases separated the two germline ends. DNA of the CDR3: TGTGCCAGCAGCCCCTATAGGTCTTCGGGTGGCTACACCTTC. Its protein product is CASSPYRSSGGYTF.

The chain recombines TRBV28 with TRBJ1-2, with D perhaps TRBD1 (6 bases). The V and J ends lost 6 bases and 4 bases respectively, with 21 bases between them. This CDR3 comprises 16 residues. Per germline, CDR1 MDHEN and CDR2 SYDVKM. The CDR3 DNA reads TGTGCCAGCAGCACGACGGGGGGCATATTGTCCTATGGCTACACCTTC. Residues: CASSTTGGILSYGYTF.

The chain couples TRBV18 to TRBJ2-5; 7 bases align to TRBD1. Germline loops: CDR1 KGHSH, CDR2 LQKENI. The CDR3 totals 14 residues. Trimming at V came to 7 bases and at J to 1 base, leaving 6 bases not matched to a gene. CDR3 residues: CASFPDRRQETQYF. CDR3 DNA: TGTGCCAGCTTCCCGGACAGGCGCCAAGAGACCCAGTACTTC. The full variable domain, completed using reference TRBV18 and TRBJ2-5, is NAGVMQNPRHLVRRRGQEARLRCSPMKGHSHVYWYRQLPEEGLKFMVYLQKENIIDESGMPKERFSAEFPKEGPSILRIQQVVRGDSAAYFCASFPDRRQETQYFGPGTRLLVL.

This chain uses TRBV5-4 with TRBJ2-5, with 10 bases identical to TRBD1. In germline, CDR1 is SGHNT, CDR2 YYREEE (reference sequence). This CDR3 is 16 amino acids long. J gave up 0 bases and V 3 bases, and 5 bases lay outside the gene matches. The CDR3, as DNA: TGTGCCAGCAGCTCGGGACAGGGGTTGTACCAAGAGACCCAGTACTTC. As protein: CASSSGQGLYQETQYF. Variable domain in full (rest from reference TRBV5-4 and TRBJ2-5): ETGVTQSPTHLIKTRGQQVTLRCSSQSGHNTVSWYQQALGQGPQFIFQYYREEENGRGNFPPRFSGLQFPNYSSELNVNALELDDSALYLCASSSGQGLYQETQYFGPGTRLLVL.

There are a few counts of this clone. CDR3 bases: TGTGCCAGCAGCTTAGATAGCCTCACAGATACGCAGTATTTT. Translating it yields CASSLDSLTDTQYF. The rearrangement links TRBV7-6 to TRBJ2-3; the D is unclear. Germline CDR1 and CDR2: SGHVS and FNYEAQ. The V end lost 1 base, the J end lost 2 bases, and 7 bases lay between the germline ends. The CDR3 consists of 14 residues.

The chain carries TRBV5-6 and TRBJ1-1; D may be TRBD1 (5 bases). This CDR3 region has 17 residues. CDR1 and CDR2 (germline): SGHDT, YYEEEE. The ends were cut back, 3 bases at V and 1 base at J, with 19 bases in the middle. For the CDR3, the DNA is TGTGCCAGCAGCTCCTTCGTCAAGACAGATTGGAACACTGAAGCTTTCTTT. Amino acid sequence: CASSSFVKTDWNTEAFF. The complete variable domain, with remaining parts taken from reference TRBV5-6 and TRBJ1-1, reads DAGVTQSPTHLIKTRGQQVTLRCSPKSGHDTVSWYQQALGQGPQFIFQYYEEEERQRGNFPDRFSGHQFPNYSSELNVNALLLGDSALYLCASSSFVKTDWNTEAFFGQGTRLTVV.

CDR3 coding DNA: TGTGCCAGCAGTCCTCAACGGACGGGAACCTGGGCCACCTTC. Protein product: CASSPQRTGTWATF. The chain recombines TRBV7-2 with TRBJ1-2, with D unresolved. The CDR3 length is 14 residues. With 6 bases removed from V and 13 bases from J, the gap between germline ends came to 24 bases. Germline-derived CDR1 and CDR2 are SGHTA and FQGNSA.

This chain uses TRBV12-3 or TRBV12-4 with TRBJ1-1, with 7 nucleotides matching TRBD1. The CDR3 spans 13 residues. The junction had 2 bases not matched to a gene; V was cut back by 4 bases and J by 3 bases. The CDR3 sequence is CASSSQGDTEAFF. The DNA for the CDR3 is TGTGCCAGCAGTTCGCAGGGGGACACTGAAGCTTTCTTT.